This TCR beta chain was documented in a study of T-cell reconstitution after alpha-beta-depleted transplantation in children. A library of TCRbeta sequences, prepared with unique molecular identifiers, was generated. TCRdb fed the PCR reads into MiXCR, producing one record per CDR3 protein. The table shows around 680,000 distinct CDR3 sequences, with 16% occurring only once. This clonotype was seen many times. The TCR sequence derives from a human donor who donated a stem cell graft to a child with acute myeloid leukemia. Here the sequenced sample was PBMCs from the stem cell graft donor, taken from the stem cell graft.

The CDR3 DNA is TGCAGCGTACCCCCGTGGGGGCCTGAAGCTTTCTTT. This sequence encodes CSVPPWGPEAFF. This sequence joins TRBV29-1 and TRBJ1-1; TRBD1 is a possible D gene (6 bases). Germline V CDR1 and CDR2: SQVTM, ANQGSEA. The length of the CDR3 is 12 residues. Trimming removed 6 bases from V and 6 bases from J, with 14 bases in between.